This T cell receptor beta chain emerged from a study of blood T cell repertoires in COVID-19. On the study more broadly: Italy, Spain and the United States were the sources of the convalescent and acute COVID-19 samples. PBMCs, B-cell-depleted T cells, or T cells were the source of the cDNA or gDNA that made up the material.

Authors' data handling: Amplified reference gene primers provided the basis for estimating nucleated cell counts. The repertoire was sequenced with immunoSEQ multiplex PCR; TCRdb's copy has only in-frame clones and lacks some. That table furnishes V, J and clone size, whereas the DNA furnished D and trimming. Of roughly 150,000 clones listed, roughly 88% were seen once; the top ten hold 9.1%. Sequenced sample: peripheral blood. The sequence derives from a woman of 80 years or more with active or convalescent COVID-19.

In DNA form, the CDR3 reads TGTGCCAGCAGCTTGGTAGAGACAGGGTACGGCTACACCTTC. As protein: CASSLVETGYGYTF. This chain links TRBV5-5 with TRBJ1-2; 7 bases match TRBD1. Germline V gives CDR1 SGHKS, CDR2 YYEKEE (reference sequence). Unmatched junction bases numbered 7, after V lost 0 bases and J lost 8 bases. There are 14 residues in the CDR3.